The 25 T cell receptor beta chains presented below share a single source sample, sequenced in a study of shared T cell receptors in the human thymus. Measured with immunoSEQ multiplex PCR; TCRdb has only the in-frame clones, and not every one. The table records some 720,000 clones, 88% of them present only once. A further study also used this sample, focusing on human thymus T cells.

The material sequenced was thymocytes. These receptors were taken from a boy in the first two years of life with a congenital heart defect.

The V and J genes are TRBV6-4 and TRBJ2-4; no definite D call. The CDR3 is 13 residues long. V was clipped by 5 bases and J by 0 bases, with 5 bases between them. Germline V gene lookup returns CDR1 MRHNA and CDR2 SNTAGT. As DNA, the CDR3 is TGTGCCAGCAGTTCAATAGCCAAAAACATTCAGTACTTC. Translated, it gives CASSSIAKNIQYF.

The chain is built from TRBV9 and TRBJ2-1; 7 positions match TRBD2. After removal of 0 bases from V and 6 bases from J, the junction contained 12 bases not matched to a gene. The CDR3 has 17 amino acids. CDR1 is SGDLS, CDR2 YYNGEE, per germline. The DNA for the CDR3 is TGTGCCAGCAGCGTAGAAGACTGGTGGGAGGGCCCCAATGAGCAGTTCTTC. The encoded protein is CASSVEDWWEGPNEQFF.

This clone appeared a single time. The CDR3, as DNA: TGTGCCAGTAGAAAGGGACAAGGTTTCAGCAATCAGCCCCAGCATTTT. Protein: CASRKGQGFSNQPQHF. The chain combines TRBV19 with TRBJ1-5; D may be TRBD1 (6 bases). The CDR3 length is 16 residues. CDR1 is LNHDA, CDR2 SQIVND, per germline (reference sequence). V lost 6 bases and J lost 1, with 16 bases in between. The entire variable domain, with the rest obtained from reference TRBV19 and TRBJ1-5, is as follows: DGGITQSPKYLFRKEGQNVTLSCEQNLNHDAMYWYRQDPGQGLRLIYYSQIVNDFQKGDIAEGYSVSREKKESFPLTVTSAQKNPTAFYLCASRKGQGFSNQPQHFGDGTRLSIL.

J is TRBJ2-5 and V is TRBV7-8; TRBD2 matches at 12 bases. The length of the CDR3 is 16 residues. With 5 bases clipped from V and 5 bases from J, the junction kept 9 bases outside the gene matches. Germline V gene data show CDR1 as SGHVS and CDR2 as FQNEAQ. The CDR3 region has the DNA TGTGCCAGCAGCGACCGGACTAGCGGGAAAAAGGAGACCCAGTACTTC. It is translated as CASSDRTSGKKETQYF.

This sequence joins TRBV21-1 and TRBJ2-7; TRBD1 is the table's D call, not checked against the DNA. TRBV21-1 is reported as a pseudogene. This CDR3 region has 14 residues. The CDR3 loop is CASSGDRGGYEQYF. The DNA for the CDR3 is TGTGCCAGCAGCGGGGACAGGGGCGGGTACGAGCAGTACTTC.

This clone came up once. CDR3 nucleotide sequence: TGTGCCACCATCGATACCTACAGGGGGCCCGGGGCCAACGTCCTGACTTTC. It encodes CATIDTYRGPGANVLTF. The chain combines TRBV15 with TRBJ2-6; 9 nucleotides agree with TRBD1. Germline V gene lookup returns CDR1 LNHNV and CDR2 YYDKDF (reference sequence). The trim removed 7 bases at V and 4 bases at J, leaving 11 bases unmatched. The CDR3 is 17 amino acids. The full variable domain, with the rest looked up from reference TRBV15 and TRBJ2-6, is DAMVIQNPRYQVTQFGKPVTLSCSQTLNHNVMYWYQQKSSQAPKLLFHYYDKDFNNEADTPDNFQSRRPNTSFCFLDIRSPGLGDTAMYLCATIDTYRGPGANVLTFGAGSRLTVL.

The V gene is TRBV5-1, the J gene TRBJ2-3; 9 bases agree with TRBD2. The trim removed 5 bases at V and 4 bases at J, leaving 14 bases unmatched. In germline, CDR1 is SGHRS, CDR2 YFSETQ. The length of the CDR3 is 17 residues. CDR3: CASSWKGIAGVADTQYF. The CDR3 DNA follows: TGCGCCAGCAGTTGGAAGGGGATAGCGGGAGTGGCAGATACGCAGTATTTT.

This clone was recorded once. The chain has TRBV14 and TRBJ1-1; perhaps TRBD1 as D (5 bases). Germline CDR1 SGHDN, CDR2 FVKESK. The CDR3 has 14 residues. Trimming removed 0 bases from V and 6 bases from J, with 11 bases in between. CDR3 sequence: CASSQDRRGAEAFF. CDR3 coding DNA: TGTGCCAGCAGCCAAGATAGAAGGGGCGCTGAAGCTTTCTTT.

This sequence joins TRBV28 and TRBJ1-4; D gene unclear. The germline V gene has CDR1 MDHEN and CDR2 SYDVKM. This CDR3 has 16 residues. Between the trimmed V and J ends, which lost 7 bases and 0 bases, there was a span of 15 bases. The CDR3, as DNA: TGTGCCAGCATAGACGTGGCGGCTGCAACTAATGAAAAACTGTTTTTT. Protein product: CASIDVAAATNEKLFF.

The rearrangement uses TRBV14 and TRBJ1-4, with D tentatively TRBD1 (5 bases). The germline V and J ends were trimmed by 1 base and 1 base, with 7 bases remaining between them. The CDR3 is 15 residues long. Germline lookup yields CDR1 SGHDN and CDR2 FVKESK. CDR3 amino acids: CASSQGGKTNEKLFF. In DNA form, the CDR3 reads TGTGCCAGCAGCCAAGGGGGCAAAACTAATGAAAAACTGTTTTTT.

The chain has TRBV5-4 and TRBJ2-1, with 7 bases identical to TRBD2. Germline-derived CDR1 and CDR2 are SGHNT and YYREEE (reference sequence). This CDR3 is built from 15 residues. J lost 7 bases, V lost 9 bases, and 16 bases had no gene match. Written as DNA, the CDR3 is TGTGCCACTATACTCGAGGCGGGAGTGGAAAATGAGCAGTTCTTC. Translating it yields CATILEAGVENEQFF.

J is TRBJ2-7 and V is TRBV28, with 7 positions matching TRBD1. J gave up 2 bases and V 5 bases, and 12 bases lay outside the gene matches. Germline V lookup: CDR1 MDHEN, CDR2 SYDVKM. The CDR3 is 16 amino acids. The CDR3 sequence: CASSRKGQWFTYEQYF. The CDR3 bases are TGTGCCAGCAGTCGTAAGGGACAGTGGTTTACCTACGAGCAGTACTTC.

This chain's CDR3 is CASSTAGGTDTQYF. DNA of the CDR3: TGTGCCAGCAGCACAGCGGGAGGCACAGATACGCAGTATTTT. The J gene is TRBJ2-3, the V gene TRBV4-2; 8 nucleotides align to TRBD2. V was pared by 5 bases and J by 1 base, with 2 bases of the junction left unmatched. Germline CDR1 is LGHNA and CDR2 is YNFKEQ. The CDR3 length is 14 residues.

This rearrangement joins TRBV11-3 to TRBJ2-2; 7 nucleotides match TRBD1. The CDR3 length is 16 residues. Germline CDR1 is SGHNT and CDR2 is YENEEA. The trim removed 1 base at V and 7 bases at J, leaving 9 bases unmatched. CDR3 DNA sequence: TGTGCCAGCAGCTTAGGGGAAGAAGGGGGCATCGGGGAGCTGTTTTTT. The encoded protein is CASSLGEEGGIGELFF.

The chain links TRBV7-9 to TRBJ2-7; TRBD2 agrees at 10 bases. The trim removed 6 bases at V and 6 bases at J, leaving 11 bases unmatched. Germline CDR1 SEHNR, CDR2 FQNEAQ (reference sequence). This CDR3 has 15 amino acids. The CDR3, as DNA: TGTGCCAGCAGGGCTAGCGGGAGAGGCTGGGGCGAGCAGTACTTC. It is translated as CASRASGRGWGEQYF.

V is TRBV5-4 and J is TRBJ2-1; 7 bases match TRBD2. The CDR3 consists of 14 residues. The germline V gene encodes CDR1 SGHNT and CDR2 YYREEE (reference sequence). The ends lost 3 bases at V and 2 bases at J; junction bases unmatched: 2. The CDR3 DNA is TGTGCCAGCAGCTGGGGGGGAGCCTACAATGAGCAGTTCTTC. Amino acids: CASSWGGAYNEQFF.

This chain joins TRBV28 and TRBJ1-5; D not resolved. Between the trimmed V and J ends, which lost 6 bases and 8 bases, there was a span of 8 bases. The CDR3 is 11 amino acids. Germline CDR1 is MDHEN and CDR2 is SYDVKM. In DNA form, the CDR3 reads TGTGCCAGCAGCCCCTCCGAGCCCCAGCATTTT. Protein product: CASSPSEPQHF.

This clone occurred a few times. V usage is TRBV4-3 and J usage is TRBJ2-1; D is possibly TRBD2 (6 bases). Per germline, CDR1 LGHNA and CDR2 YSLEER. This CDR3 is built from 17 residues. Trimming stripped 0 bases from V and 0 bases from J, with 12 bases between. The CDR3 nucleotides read TGCGCCAGCAGCCAAGAGGGGACCGGGAGCTCCTACAATGAGCAGTTCTTC. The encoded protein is CASSQEGTGSSYNEQFF.

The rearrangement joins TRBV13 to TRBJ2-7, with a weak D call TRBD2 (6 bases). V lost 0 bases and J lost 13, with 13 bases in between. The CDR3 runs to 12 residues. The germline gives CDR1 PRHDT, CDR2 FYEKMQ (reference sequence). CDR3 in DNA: TGTGCCAGCAGCTTAGGCGGTGGAGCGGGTTACTTC. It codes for CASSLGGGAGYF.

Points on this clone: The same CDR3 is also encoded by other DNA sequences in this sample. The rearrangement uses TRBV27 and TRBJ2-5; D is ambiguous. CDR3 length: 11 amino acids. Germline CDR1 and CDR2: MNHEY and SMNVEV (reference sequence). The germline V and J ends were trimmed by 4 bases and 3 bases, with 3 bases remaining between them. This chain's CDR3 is CASSSEETQYF. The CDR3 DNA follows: TGTGCCAGCAGTTCCGAAGAGACCCAGTACTTC.

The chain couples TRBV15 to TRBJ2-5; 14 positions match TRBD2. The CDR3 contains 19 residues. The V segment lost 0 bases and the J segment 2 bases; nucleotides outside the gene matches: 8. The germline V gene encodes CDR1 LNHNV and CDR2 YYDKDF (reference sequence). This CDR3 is CATSREGTSGRGGQETQYF. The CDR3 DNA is TGTGCCACCAGCAGAGAGGGGACTAGCGGGAGAGGGGGGCAAGAGACCCAGTACTTC.

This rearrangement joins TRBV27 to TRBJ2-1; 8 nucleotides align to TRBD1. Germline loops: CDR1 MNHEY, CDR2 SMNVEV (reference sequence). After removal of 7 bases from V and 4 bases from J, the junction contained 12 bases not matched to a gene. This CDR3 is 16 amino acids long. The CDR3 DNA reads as TGTGCCAGCAAAGGGAAACGGACAGGGCATTACAATGAGCAGTTCTTC. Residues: CASKGKRTGHYNEQFF.

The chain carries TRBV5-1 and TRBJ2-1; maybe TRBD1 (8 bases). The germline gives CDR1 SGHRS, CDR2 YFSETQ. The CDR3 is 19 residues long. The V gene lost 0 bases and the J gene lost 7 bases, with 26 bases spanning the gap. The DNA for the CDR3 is TGCGCCAGCAGCTTGGCCAAATTCAGGGGGCGCGGGAGCCCTAATGAGCAGTTCTTC. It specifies CASSLAKFRGRGSPNEQFF.

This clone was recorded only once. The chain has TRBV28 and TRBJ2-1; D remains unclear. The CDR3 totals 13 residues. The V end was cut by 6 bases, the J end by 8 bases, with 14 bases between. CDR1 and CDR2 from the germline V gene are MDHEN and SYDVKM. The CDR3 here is CASSVEWSHEQFF. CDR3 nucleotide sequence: TGTGCCAGCAGCGTCGAGTGGAGCCATGAGCAGTTCTTC.

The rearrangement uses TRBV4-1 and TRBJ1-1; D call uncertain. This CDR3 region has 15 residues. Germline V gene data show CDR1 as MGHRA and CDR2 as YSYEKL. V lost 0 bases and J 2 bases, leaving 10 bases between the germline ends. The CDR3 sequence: CASSQERAKNTEAFF. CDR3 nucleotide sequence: TGCGCCAGCAGCCAAGAGAGGGCCAAAAACACTGAAGCTTTCTTT.